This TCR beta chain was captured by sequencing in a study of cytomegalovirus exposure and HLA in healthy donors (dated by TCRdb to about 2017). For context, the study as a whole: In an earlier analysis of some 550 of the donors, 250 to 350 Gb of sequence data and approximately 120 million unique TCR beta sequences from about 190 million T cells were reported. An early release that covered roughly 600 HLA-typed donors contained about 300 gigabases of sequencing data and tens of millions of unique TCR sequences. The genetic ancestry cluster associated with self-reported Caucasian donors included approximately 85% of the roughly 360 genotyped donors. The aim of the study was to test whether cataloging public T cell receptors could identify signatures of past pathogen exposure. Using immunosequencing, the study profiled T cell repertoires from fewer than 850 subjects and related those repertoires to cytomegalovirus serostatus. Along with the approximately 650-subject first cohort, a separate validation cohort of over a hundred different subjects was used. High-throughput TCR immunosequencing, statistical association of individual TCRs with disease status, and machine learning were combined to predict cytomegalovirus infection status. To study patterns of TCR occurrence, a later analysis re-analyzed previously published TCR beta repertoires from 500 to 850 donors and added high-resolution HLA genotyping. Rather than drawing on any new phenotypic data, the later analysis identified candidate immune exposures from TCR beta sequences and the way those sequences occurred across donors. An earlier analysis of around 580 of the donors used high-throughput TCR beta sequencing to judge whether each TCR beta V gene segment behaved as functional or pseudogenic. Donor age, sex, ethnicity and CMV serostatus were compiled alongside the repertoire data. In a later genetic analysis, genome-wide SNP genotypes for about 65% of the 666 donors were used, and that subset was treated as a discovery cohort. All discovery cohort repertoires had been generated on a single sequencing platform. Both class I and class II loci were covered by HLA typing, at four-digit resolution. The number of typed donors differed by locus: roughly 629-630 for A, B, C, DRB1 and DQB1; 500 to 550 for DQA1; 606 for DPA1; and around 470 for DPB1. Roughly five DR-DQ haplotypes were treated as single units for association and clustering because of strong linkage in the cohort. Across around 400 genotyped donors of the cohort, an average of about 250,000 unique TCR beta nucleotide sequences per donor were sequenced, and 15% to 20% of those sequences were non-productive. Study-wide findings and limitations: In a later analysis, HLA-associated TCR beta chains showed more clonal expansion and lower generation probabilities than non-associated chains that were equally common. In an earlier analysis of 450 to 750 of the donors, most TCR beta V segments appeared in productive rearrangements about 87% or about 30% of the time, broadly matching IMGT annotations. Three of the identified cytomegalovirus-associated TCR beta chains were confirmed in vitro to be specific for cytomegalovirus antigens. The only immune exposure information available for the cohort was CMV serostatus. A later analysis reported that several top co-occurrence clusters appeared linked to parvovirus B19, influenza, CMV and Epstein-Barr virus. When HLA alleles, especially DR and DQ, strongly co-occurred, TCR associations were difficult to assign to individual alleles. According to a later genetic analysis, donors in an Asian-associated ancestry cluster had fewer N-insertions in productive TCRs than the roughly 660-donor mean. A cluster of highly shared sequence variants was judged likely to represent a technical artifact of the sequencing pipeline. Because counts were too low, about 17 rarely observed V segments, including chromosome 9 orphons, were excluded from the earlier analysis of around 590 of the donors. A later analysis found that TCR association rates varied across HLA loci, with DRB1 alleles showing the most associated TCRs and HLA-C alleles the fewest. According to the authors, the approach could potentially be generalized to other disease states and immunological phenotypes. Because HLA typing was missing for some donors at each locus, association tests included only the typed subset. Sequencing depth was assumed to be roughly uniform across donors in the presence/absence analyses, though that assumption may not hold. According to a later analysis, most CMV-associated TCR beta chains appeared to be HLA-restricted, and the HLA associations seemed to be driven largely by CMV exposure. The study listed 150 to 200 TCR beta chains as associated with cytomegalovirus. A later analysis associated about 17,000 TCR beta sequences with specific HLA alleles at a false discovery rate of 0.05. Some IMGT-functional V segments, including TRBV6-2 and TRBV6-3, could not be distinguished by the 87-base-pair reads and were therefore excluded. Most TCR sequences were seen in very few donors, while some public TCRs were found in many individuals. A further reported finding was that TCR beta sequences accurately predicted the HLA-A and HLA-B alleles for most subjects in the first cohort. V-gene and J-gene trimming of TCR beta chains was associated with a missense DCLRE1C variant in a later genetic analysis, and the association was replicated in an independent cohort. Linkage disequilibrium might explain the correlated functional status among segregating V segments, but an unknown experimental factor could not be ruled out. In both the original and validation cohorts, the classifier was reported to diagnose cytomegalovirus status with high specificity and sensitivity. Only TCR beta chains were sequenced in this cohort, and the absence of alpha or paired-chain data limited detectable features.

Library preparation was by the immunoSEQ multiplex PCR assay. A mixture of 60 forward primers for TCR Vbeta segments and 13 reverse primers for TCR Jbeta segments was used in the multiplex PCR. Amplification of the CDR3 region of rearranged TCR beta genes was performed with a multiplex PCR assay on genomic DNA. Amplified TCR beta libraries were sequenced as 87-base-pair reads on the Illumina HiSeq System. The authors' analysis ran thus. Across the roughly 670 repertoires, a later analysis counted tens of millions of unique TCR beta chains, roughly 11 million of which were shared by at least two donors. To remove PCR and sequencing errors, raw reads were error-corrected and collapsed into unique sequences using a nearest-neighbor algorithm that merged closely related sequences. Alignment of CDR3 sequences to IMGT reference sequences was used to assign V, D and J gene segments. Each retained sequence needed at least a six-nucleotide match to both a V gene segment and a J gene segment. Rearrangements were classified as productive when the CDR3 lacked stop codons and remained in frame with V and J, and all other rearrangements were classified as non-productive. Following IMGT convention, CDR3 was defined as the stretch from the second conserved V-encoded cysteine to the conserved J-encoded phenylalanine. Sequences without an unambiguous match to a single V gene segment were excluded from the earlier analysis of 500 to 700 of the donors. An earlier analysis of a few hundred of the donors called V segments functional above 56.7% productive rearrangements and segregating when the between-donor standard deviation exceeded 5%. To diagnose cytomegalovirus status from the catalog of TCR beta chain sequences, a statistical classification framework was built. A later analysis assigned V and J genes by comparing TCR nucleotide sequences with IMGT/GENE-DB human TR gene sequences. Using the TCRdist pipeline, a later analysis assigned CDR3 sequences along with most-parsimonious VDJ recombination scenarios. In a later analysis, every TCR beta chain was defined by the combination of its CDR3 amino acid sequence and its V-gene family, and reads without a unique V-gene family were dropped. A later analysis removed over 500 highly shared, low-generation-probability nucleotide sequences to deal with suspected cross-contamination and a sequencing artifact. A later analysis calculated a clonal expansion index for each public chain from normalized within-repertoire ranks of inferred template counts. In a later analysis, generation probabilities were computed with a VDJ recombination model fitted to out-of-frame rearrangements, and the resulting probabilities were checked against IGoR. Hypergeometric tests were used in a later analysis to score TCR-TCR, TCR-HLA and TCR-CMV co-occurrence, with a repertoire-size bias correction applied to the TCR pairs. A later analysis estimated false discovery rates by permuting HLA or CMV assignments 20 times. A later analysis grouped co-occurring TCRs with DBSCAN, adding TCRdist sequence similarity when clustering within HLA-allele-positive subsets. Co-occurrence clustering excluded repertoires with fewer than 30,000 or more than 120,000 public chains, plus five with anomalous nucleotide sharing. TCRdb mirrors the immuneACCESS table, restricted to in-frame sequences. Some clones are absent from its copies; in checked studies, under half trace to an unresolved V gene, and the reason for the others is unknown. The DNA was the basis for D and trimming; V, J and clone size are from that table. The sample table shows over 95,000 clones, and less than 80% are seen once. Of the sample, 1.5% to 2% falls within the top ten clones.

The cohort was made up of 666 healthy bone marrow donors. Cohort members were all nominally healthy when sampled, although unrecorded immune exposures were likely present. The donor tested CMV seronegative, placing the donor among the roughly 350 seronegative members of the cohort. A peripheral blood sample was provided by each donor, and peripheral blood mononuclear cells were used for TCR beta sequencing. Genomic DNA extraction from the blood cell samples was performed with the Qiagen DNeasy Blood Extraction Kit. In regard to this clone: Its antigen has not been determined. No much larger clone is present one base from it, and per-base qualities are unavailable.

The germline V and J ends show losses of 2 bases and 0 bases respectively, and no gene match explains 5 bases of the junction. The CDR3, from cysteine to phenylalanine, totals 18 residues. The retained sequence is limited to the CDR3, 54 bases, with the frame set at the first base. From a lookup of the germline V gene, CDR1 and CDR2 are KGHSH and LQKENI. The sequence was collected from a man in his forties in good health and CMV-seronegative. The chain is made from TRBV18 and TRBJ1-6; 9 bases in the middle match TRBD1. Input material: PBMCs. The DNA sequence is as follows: TGTGCCAGCTCACCAAGGGACAGGGAGAGCTCCTATAATTCACCCCTCCACTTT. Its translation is CASSPRDRESSYNSPLHF.